These T cell receptor beta chains were read from a single sample in a study of cytomegalovirus exposure and HLA in healthy donors. The table came from immunoSEQ multiplex PCR; TCRdb's copy has only in-frame clones and leaves some out. There are around 65,000 clones in the sample; more than 85% occur only once, and less than 6% lies in the top ten. Material for sequencing was PBMCs. The receptors originated from a man aged 18 to 30 in good health and CMV-seropositive. The CDR3 runs from the conserved cysteine through the conserved F or W. The order of the fields is D gene, V gene, J gene, clone size, CDR3 DNA, CDR3 protein. A D gene is named only where the DNA matches it firmly. Only part of the rows carry a size: once, few, many, or a class if the clone is expanded.

D: -
V: TRBV2
J: TRBJ2-3
size: -
DNA: TGTGCCAGCAGTGACTTCGGGAGTCCAACAGATACGCAGTATTTT
CDR3: CASSDFGSPTDTQYF

D: -
V: TRBV6-4
J: TRBJ2-2
size: few
DNA: TGTGCCAGCAGTCTAGACAACACCGGGGAGCTGTTTTTT
CDR3: CASSLDNTGELFF

D: TRBD2
V: TRBV29-1
J: TRBJ2-7
size: -
DNA: TGCAGCGTTGGGACTAGCGGCTACGAGCAGTACTTC
CDR3: CSVGTSGYEQYF

D: -
V: TRBV5-6
J: TRBJ2-4
size: -
DNA: TGTGCCAGCAGCTTCGCAGGGGTGGCCAAAAACATTCAGTACTTC
CDR3: CASSFAGVAKNIQYF

D: -
V: TRBV19
J: TRBJ2-2
size: -
DNA: TGTGCCAGTAGTCCCGGGCCCGGGGCCGGGGAGCTGTTTTTT
CDR3: CASSPGPGAGELFF

D: -
V: TRBV5-6
J: TRBJ2-7
size: once
DNA: TGTGCCAGCAGCTTGGGCCAGGTCTACGAGCAGTACTTC
CDR3: CASSLGQVYEQYF

D: -
V: TRBV5-5
J: TRBJ1-5
size: -
DNA: TGTGCCAGCAGCTTGACAACCTTCAATCAGCCCCAGCATTTT
CDR3: CASSLTTFNQPQHF

D: -
V: TRBV2
J: TRBJ1-5
size: -
DNA: TGTGCCAGCAGTGGTTGGACAGCGAATCAGCCCCAGCATTTT
CDR3: CASSGWTANQPQHF

D: -
V: TRBV11-1
J: TRBJ2-6
size: once
DNA: TGTGCCAGCAGCTGGACAGAAGTTCCTGGGGCCAACGTCCTGACTTTC
CDR3: CASSWTEVPGANVLTF

D: -
V: TRBV9
J: TRBJ2-1
size: -
DNA: TGTGCCAGCAGCTTAAACAATGAGCAGTTCTTC
CDR3: CASSLNNEQFF

D: -
V: TRBV4-1
J: TRBJ2-7
size: -
DNA: TGCGCCAGCAGCCCTGGCCAGGAATACGAGCAGTACTTC
CDR3: CASSPGQEYEQYF

D: TRBD1
V: TRBV28
J: TRBJ1-2
size: -
DNA: TGTGCCAGCAGTGTACAGGGGCTGGGTAACTATGGCTACACCTTC
CDR3: CASSVQGLGNYGYTF

D: TRBD2
V: TRBV4-1
J: TRBJ2-1
size: -
DNA: TGCGCCAGCAGCCCGGGACTAGCGGGAGTAGGTGAGCAGTTCTTC
CDR3: CASSPGLAGVGEQFF

D: TRBD2
V: TRBV5-1
J: TRBJ2-4
size: -
DNA: TGCGCCAGCAGCCCCGGACTAGCGGGAAACATTCAGTACTTC
CDR3: CASSPGLAGNIQYF